The 32 T cell receptor beta chains given below trace back to one sample, sequenced in a study of control samples from healthy donors and cancer patients. Generated by immunoSEQ multiplex PCR, the TCRdb table keeps only in-frame clones and is missing some. The sample records 120,000 to 150,000 clones, roughly nine tenths being singletons. Sample: blood. The receptors shown here come from a young man in good health.

The chain carries TRBV4-3 and TRBJ1-2; D might be TRBD1 (5 bases). This CDR3 spans 15 amino acids. Germline CDR1 LGHNA, CDR2 YSLEER. Trimming stripped 8 bases from V and 1 base from J, with 17 bases between. Here the CDR3 reads CASARTFSYNYGYTF. For the CDR3, the DNA is TGCGCCAGCGCCCGGACATTCAGCTATAACTATGGCTACACCTTC.

The chain carries TRBV6-5 and TRBJ1-3; D is unclear. This CDR3 is 15 amino acids long. Germline V lookup: CDR1 MNHEY, CDR2 SVGAGI. V gave up 6 bases and J gave up 0 bases, with 12 bases separating them. CDR3 nucleotide sequence: TGTGCCAGCAGCCCGACGACGAGCTCTGGAAACACCATATATTTT. Translation gives CASSPTTSSGNTIYF.

The chain has TRBV19 and TRBJ1-1; D gene unclear. The CDR3 is 13 residues long. The V gene lost 3 bases and the J gene lost 3 bases, with 8 bases spanning the gap. The V gene's germline CDR1 is LNHDA and CDR2 SQIVND (reference sequence). CDR3 sequence (DNA): TGTGCCAGTAGTATTCTGGGATACACTGAAGCTTTCTTT. This sequence encodes CASSILGYTEAFF.

The V gene is TRBV7-6, the J gene TRBJ2-1; TRBD2 aligns across 7 bases. The CDR3 runs 15 residues. Trimming at V came to 7 bases and at J to 6 bases, leaving 12 bases not matched to a gene. CDR1 is SGHVS, CDR2 FNYEAQ, per germline. The CDR3 nucleotides read TGTGCCAGCACCCCTGGGGCGGGAGCGGGCAATGAGCAGTTCTTC. Its protein product is CASTPGAGAGNEQFF.

The gene calls are TRBV11-2 and TRBJ2-7; 8 nucleotides match TRBD2. Trimming at V came to 3 bases and at J to 3 bases, leaving 7 bases not matched to a gene. CDR3 size: 15 residues. Germline lookup yields CDR1 SGHAT and CDR2 FQNNGV. CDR3 region: CASSFHTGTSYEQYF. CDR3 coding DNA: TGTGCCAGCAGCTTCCACACCGGGACTAGCTACGAGCAGTACTTC.

The chain links TRBV2 to TRBJ2-2; the D gene is possibly TRBD2 (5 bases). The CDR3 is 14 residues long. V lost 7 bases and J lost 4, with 13 bases in between. Germline CDR1 SNHLY, CDR2 FYNNEI. The DNA for the CDR3 is TGTGCCAGCAACCCCAGGAGGAGCACCGGGGAGCTGTTTTTT. This encodes CASNPRRSTGELFF.

Note on this clone: The sample carries other DNA sequences with the same CDR3. V usage is TRBV5-6 and J usage is TRBJ1-5; 12 nucleotides agree with TRBD1. V lost 4 bases, J lost 6 bases, and 8 bases stayed unmatched. CDR1 and CDR2 (germline): SGHDT, YYEEEE. The CDR3 covers 16 residues. Here the CDR3 DNA reads TGTGCCAGCAGCATCAGGGGGACAGGGGGCTTTCAGCCCCAGCATTTT. It specifies CASSIRGTGGFQPQHF.

The chain carries TRBV6-2 or TRBV6-3 and TRBJ2-5, with TRBD2 identical over 12 bases. V lost 6 bases and J lost 9; bases outside the gene matches: 17. Looked up from germline, CDR1 is MNHEY and CDR2 is SVGEGT. CDR3 length: 17 residues. The CDR3 loop is CASSPPPTSGGLRAQYF. In nucleotides, the CDR3 is TGTGCCAGCAGCCCCCCCCCGACTAGCGGGGGCCTCAGGGCCCAGTACTTC.

The chain is built from TRBV11-2 and TRBJ2-7, with D uncertain. This CDR3 has 12 amino acids. V lost 2 bases, J lost 6 bases, and 8 bases lay in between. CDR1 and CDR2 (germline): SGHAT, FQNNGV. The CDR3 region has the DNA TGTGCCAGCAGCTTACCCAGCACCGAGCAGTACTTC. This translates into CASSLPSTEQYF.

The count of this clone is one. J is TRBJ1-2 and V is TRBV5-4, with 9 positions matching TRBD1. After removal of 2 bases from V and 10 bases from J, the junction contained 12 bases not matched to a gene. In germline, CDR1 is SGHNT, CDR2 YYREEE (reference sequence). The CDR3 extends over 15 amino acids. This CDR3 is CASSFPGQGIGSYTF. The CDR3 DNA sequence: TGTGCCAGCAGCTTTCCGGGACAGGGTATAGGGTCCTACACCTTC. Complete variable domain (other parts from reference TRBV5-4 and TRBJ1-2): ETGVTQSPTHLIKTRGQQVTLRCSSQSGHNTVSWYQQALGQGPQFIFQYYREEENGRGNFPPRFSGLQFPNYSSELNVNALELDDSALYLCASSFPGQGIGSYTFGSGTRLTVV.

The chain recombines TRBV6-5 with TRBJ1-1; D uncertain. The V end lost 6 bases, the J end lost 7 bases, and 12 bases lay between the germline ends. CDR1 and CDR2 (germline): MNHEY, SVGAGI. This CDR3 spans 12 amino acids. CDR3 amino acids: CASRGGSNEAFF. In DNA form, the CDR3 reads TGTGCCAGCAGGGGAGGGTCGAATGAAGCTTTCTTT.

The V and J genes are TRBV7-2 and TRBJ2-7, with 8 bases identical to TRBD2. The J segment lost 2 bases and the V segment lost 0 bases, leaving 0 bases of the junction unmatched. The length of the CDR3 is 14 residues. Germline V CDR1 and CDR2: SGHTA, FQGNSA. The CDR3 loop is CASSLAGLAYEQYF. The DNA for the CDR3 is TGTGCCAGCAGCTTAGCGGGACTAGCCTACGAGCAGTACTTC.

This chain uses TRBV4-2 with TRBJ2-3, with D unclear. The CDR3 totals 15 residues. Germline V gene lookup returns CDR1 LGHNA and CDR2 YNFKEQ. The ends were cut back, 1 base at V and 4 bases at J, with 12 bases in the middle. CDR3 residues: CASSQVGASADTQYF. The CDR3 region has the DNA TGTGCCAGCAGCCAAGTGGGCGCGAGCGCAGATACGCAGTATTTT.

The rearrangement joins TRBV6-5 to TRBJ1-2; the match to TRBD1 covers 9 bases. Looked up from germline, CDR1 is MNHEY and CDR2 is SVGAGI. The CDR3 has 13 amino acids. The V segment lost 6 bases and the J segment 8 bases; nucleotides outside the gene matches: 7. DNA for the CDR3: TGTGCCAGCAGCATCGGGACAGGGTACGGCTACACCTTC. Encoded protein: CASSIGTGYGYTF.

The chain combines TRBV15 with TRBJ1-2; D is perhaps TRBD1 (6 bases). The CDR3 spans 13 residues. V was clipped by 7 bases and J by 5 bases, with 14 bases between them. In germline, CDR1 is LNHNV, CDR2 YYDKDF (reference sequence). CDR3 in DNA: TGTGCCACCACCCAGGGGAGGGGGTATGGCTACACCTTC. This encodes CATTQGRGYGYTF.

This rearrangement joins TRBV6-2 or TRBV6-3 to TRBJ1-6; D is ambiguous. This CDR3 spans 17 amino acids. Trimming stripped 2 bases from V and 8 bases from J, with 19 bases between. Germline loops: CDR1 MNHEY, CDR2 SVGEGT. CDR3 nucleotides: TGTGCCAGCAGTTACACGAGGAGGGAAGGGTCCCATTCACCCCTCCACTTT. Translated, it gives CASSYTRREGSHSPLHF.

This chain connects TRBV27 to TRBJ2-2; 8 positions agree with TRBD2. There are 15 residues in the CDR3. Germline V gene lookup returns CDR1 MNHEY and CDR2 SMNVEV (reference sequence). The V and J ends lost 4 bases and 4 bases, in that order; junction bases with no gene match: 5. CDR3 sequence (DNA): TGTGCCAGCAGTTCCGGGGGGGCGGGCACCGGGGAGCTGTTTTTT. This sequence encodes CASSSGGAGTGELFF.

This clone was counted a few times. This chain connects TRBV18 to TRBJ2-4; perhaps D is TRBD1 or TRBD2 (5 bases each). V lost 3 bases, J lost 9 bases, and 18 bases lay in between. Germline CDR1 KGHSH, CDR2 LQKENI. The CDR3 is 15 amino acids. In DNA form, the CDR3 reads TGTGCCAGCTCACCTATCCAGGGAGAAGGCAGCATTCAGTACTTC. Protein: CASSPIQGEGSIQYF.

The chain recombines TRBV6-5 with TRBJ2-7; D unresolved. This CDR3 has 13 amino acids. V was pared by 5 bases and J by 6 bases, with 14 bases between. In germline, CDR1 is MNHEY, CDR2 SVGAGI. The CDR3 region has the DNA TGTGCCAGCAGTCCGGAATCGCTGGTCGAGCAGTACTTC. Translation: CASSPESLVEQYF.

This sequence joins TRBV7-2 and TRBJ2-1; 12 bases line up with TRBD2. Trimming at V came to 5 bases and at J to 5 bases, leaving 4 bases not matched to a gene. The CDR3 loop spans 15 amino acids. In germline, CDR1 is SGHTA, CDR2 FQGNSA. CDR3 coding DNA: TGTGCCAGCAGCACAAGACTAGCGGGGGACAATGAGCAGTTCTTC. Its translation: CASSTRLAGDNEQFF. The whole variable domain, filled in from reference TRBV7-2 and TRBJ2-1, reads GAGVSQSPSNKVTEKGKDVELRCDPISGHTALYWYRQSLGQGLEFLIYFQGNSAPDKSGLPSDRFSAERTGGSVSTLTIQRTQQEDSAVYLCASSTRLAGDNEQFFGPGTRLTVL.

This clone has a single count. The rearrangement uses TRBV5-1 and TRBJ2-7, with TRBD2 matching 7 bases. The CDR3 contains 18 residues. Per the germline V gene, CDR1 is SGHRS and CDR2 is YFSETQ. V dropped 0 bases and J dropped 2; count of bases not matched to a gene: 14. The CDR3 DNA sequence: TGCGCCAGCAGCTTGGCCCTAGAGCCGGAGCGGGGAACCTACGAGCAGTACTTC. Translating gives CASSLALEPERGTYEQYF.

This clone was recorded once. The gene calls are TRBV6-5 and TRBJ2-3; 10 bases fit TRBD2. Germline CDR1 reads MNHEY; CDR2 reads SVGAGI. The ends lost 4 bases at V and 6 bases at J; junction bases unmatched: 4. CDR3 length: 14 amino acids. The CDR3 nucleotides are TGTGCCAGCAGTTCTTCTAGCGGGGGTGATACGCAGTATTTT. It specifies CASSSSSGGDTQYF.

This clone was seen only a few times. The rearrangement joins TRBV27 to TRBJ2-3; 10 positions agree with TRBD2. Germline V gene sequence: CDR1 MNHEY, CDR2 SMNVEV (reference sequence). CDR3 length equals 15 residues. The V gene end was trimmed by 5 bases and the J gene end by 4 bases; junction bases not matched to a gene: 6. CDR3 bases: TGTGCCAGCAGTCCTAGCGGGAGTCGGTCAGATACGCAGTATTTT. It specifies CASSPSGSRSDTQYF.

The V call is TRBV12-3 or TRBV12-4, the J call TRBJ2-6; D gene uncertain. The CDR3 is 13 residues long. V lost 3 bases and J lost 4, with 4 bases in between. For the CDR3, the DNA is TGTGCCAGCAGTTTCGGCGGGGCCAACGTCCTGACTTTC. This sequence encodes CASSFGGANVLTF.

The genes are TRBV3-1 (or the pseudogene TRBV3-2) and TRBJ2-5; a weak D match, TRBD1 (6 bases). Trimming pared 2 bases from V and 5 bases from J, leaving 9 bases between. Per germline, CDR1 LGHDT and CDR2 YNNKEL (reference sequence). The CDR3 spans 13 residues. The CDR3 region is CASSQWTDETQYF. The CDR3 region has the DNA TGTGCCAGCAGCCAATGGACAGACGAGACCCAGTACTTC.

The chain uses TRBV2 and TRBJ1-3, with TRBD1 as a possible D gene (6 bases). V lost 6 bases and J 8 bases, leaving 23 bases between the germline ends. Germline V gene sequence: CDR1 SNHLY, CDR2 FYNNEI. The CDR3 is 16 amino acids. The CDR3 loop reads CASSQGSGPQPYTIYF. The CDR3 DNA follows: TGTGCCAGCAGCCAGGGGTCAGGGCCGCAACCTTACACCATATATTTT. The full variable domain, rest sourced from reference TRBV2 and TRBJ1-3, is EPEVTQTPSHQVTQMGQEVILRCVPISNHLYFYWYRQILGQKVEFLVSFYNNEISEKSEIFDDQFSVERPDGSNFTLKIRSTKLEDSAMYFCASSQGSGPQPYTIYFGEGSWLTVV.

V is TRBV6-5 and J is TRBJ1-6; D remains ambiguous. The germline V and J ends were trimmed by 8 bases and 8 bases, with 13 bases remaining between them. Germline CDR1 and CDR2: MNHEY and SVGAGI. CDR3 length: 13 amino acids. In DNA, the CDR3 is TGTGCCAGCGAGCTGGTGGGCCATTCACCCCTCCACTTT. Its translation: CASELVGHSPLHF.

This clone was seen just once. This rearrangement joins TRBV11-3 to TRBJ2-5, with D tentatively TRBD2 (5 bases). This CDR3 contains 13 residues. The ends were cut back, 3 bases at V and 5 bases at J, with 10 bases in the middle. The V gene's germline CDR1 is SGHNT and CDR2 YENEEA. DNA for the CDR3: TGTGCCAGCAGCTTCGGGATGGGGGAGACCCAGTACTTC. Residues: CASSFGMGETQYF.

The genes are TRBV9 and TRBJ1-5; 9 positions agree with TRBD1. The CDR3 length is 14 residues. Germline CDR1 and CDR2: SGDLS and YYNGEE. With 10 bases clipped from V and 3 bases from J, the junction kept 8 bases outside the gene matches. CDR3 residues: CAGCRTGVNQPQHF. CDR3 DNA: TGTGCCGGATGTCGGACAGGGGTCAATCAGCCCCAGCATTTT. The full variable domain, completed using reference TRBV9 and TRBJ1-5, is DSGVTQTPKHLITATGQRVTLRCSPRSGDLSVYWYQQSLDQGLQFLIQYYNGEERAKGNILERFSAQQFPDLHSELNLSSLELGDSALYFCAGCRTGVNQPQHFGDGTRLSIL.

V gene TRBV5-1 combines with J gene TRBJ2-1, with 15 bases identical to TRBD2. Germline CDR1 is SGHRS and CDR2 is YFSETQ. Trimming removed 4 bases from V and 1 base from J; junction bases left unmatched: 3. The CDR3 loop spans 17 amino acids. The CDR3 sequence is CASSTGTSGRSYNEQFF. The CDR3 DNA sequence: TGCGCCAGCAGCACTGGGACTAGCGGGAGGTCCTACAATGAGCAGTTCTTC.

The chain has TRBV11-2 and TRBJ2-5; 11 positions agree with TRBD2. The germline V gene encodes CDR1 SGHAT and CDR2 FQNNGV. The CDR3 loop spans 16 amino acids. The J segment lost 5 bases and the V segment lost 5 bases, leaving 10 bases of the junction unmatched. CDR3 DNA: TGTGCCAGCAGCCGATCGTTAGCGGGAGGGGGGGAGACCCAGTACTTC. Its translation: CASSRSLAGGGETQYF.

The chain employs TRBV19 and TRBJ2-7; the D gene is possibly TRBD1 (6 bases). This CDR3 is built from 14 residues. Trimming removed 5 bases at V and 2 bases at J, with 13 bases between. Germline lookup yields CDR1 LNHDA and CDR2 SQIVND (reference sequence). As DNA, the CDR3 is TGTGCCAGTAGTCCATCAACAGGGCCCTACGAGCAGTACTTC. Translated, it gives CASSPSTGPYEQYF.